The 6 T cell receptor beta chains below come from one sample, sequenced in a study of blood T cell repertoires in COVID-19. Profiled with immunoSEQ multiplex PCR; TCRdb holds only in-frame clones, not every one. The top ten hold roughly 17% of the sample, which has fewer than 120,000 clones, 75% to 80% seen once. The sequenced sample was peripheral blood. The receptors stem from a woman over 75 with active or convalescent COVID-19.

The gene calls are TRBV6-1 and TRBJ2-5; D is unresolved. Germline V gives CDR1 MNHNS, CDR2 SASEGT. CDR3 length equals 13 residues. The V end was cut by 2 bases, the J end by 9 bases, with 13 bases between. CDR3: CASSESVLRAQYF. CDR3 nucleotide sequence: TGTGCCAGCAGTGAAAGTGTCCTACGGGCCCAGTACTTC.

The chain links TRBV5-1 to TRBJ1-1; D ambiguous. The length of the CDR3 is 15 residues. Germline V gene sequence: CDR1 SGHRS, CDR2 YFSETQ. The V end lost 2 bases, the J end lost 1 base, and 12 bases lay between the germline ends. CDR3 sequence: CASSLQPNRNTEAFF. In DNA, the CDR3 is TGCGCCAGCAGCTTACAACCCAACAGGAACACTGAAGCTTTCTTT.

The V and J genes are TRBV15 and TRBJ1-5; TRBD1 agrees at 7 bases. The CDR3 extends over 14 amino acids. V lost 1 base, J lost 7 bases, and 4 bases stayed unmatched. Germline lookup yields CDR1 LNHNV and CDR2 YYDKDF (reference sequence). CDR3 bases: TGTGCCACCAGCAGAGGACAGGGCTTCCAGCCCCAGCATTTT. Translated, it gives CATSRGQGFQPQHF.

This clone was counted a few times. J is TRBJ2-7 and V is TRBV4-1; TRBD2 is a possible D gene (5 bases). The CDR3 is made up of 16 amino acids. Trimming cost V 4 bases and J 2 bases, with 18 bases left between them. CDR1 and CDR2 (germline): MGHRA, YSYEKL. CDR3 nucleotide sequence: TGCGCCAGCAGCCCTCAACTTCGTAGCGATACCTACGAGCAGTACTTC. Its translation: CASSPQLRSDTYEQYF.

V gene TRBV24-1 combines with J gene TRBJ2-3; D might be TRBD2 (6 bases). CDR1 KGHDR and CDR2 SFDVKD come from the germline V gene. There are 18 residues in the CDR3. Deletions cut 3 bases from V and 2 bases from J, with 20 bases between. DNA of the CDR3: TGTGCCACCAGTGATCAAAGCCTACCAGGGAGGTCCACAGATACGCAGTATTTT. Translation gives CATSDQSLPGRSTDTQYF.

At least ten counts were recorded for this clone. This chain joins TRBV4-2 and TRBJ2-2, with D perhaps TRBD2 (6 bases). CDR3 length: 14 amino acids. Trimming cost V 4 bases and J 0 bases, with 6 bases left between them. The germline V gene encodes CDR1 LGHNA and CDR2 YNFKEQ. The CDR3 here is CASSRGTNTGELFF. CDR3 DNA sequence: TGTGCCAGCAGCCGCGGGACGAACACCGGGGAGCTGTTTTTT.